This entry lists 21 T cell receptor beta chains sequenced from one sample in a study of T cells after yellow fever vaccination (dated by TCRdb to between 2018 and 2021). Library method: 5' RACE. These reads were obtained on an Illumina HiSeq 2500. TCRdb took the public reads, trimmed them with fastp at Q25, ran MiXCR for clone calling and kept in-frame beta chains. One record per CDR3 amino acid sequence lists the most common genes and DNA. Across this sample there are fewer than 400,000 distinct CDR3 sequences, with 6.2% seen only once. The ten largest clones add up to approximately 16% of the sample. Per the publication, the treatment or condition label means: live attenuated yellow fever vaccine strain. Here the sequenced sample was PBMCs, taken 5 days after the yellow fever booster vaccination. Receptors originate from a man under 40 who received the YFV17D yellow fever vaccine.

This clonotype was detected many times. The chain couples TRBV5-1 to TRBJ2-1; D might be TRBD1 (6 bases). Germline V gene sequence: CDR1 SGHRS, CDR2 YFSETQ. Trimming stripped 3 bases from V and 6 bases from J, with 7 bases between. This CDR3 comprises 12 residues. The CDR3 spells CASSSGVNEQFF. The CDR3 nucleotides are TGCGCCAGCAGCTCAGGGGTCAATGAGCAGTTCTTC. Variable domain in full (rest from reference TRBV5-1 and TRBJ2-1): KAGVTQTPRYLIKTRGQQVTLSCSPISGHRSVSWYQQTPGQGLQFLFEYFSETQRNKGNFPGRFSGRQFSNSRSEMNVSTLELGDSALYLCASSSGVNEQFFGPGTRLTVL.

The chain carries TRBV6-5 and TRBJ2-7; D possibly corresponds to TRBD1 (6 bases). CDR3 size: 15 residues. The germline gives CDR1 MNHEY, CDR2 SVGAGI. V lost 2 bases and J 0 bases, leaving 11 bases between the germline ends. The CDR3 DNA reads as TGTGCCAGCAGTTACCAACAGGGTCCCTCCTACGAGCAGTACTTC. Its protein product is CASSYQQGPSYEQYF.

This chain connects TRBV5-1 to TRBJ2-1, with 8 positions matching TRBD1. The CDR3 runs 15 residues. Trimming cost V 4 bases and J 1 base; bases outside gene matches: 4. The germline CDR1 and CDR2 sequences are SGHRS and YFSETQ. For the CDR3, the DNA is TGCGCCAGCAGCATGGGACAGGTTTCCTACAATGAGCAGTTCTTC. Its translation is CASSMGQVSYNEQFF.

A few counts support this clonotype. The chain's CDR3 is CATQLSRPMNTGELFF. The CDR3 DNA reads TGTGCCACCCAGCTTAGCCGTCCAATGAACACCGGGGAGCTGTTTTTT. V and J are TRBV7-9 and TRBJ2-2; D is unresolved. There are 16 residues in the CDR3. Germline-derived CDR1 and CDR2 are SEHNR and FQNEAQ (reference sequence). Trimming removed 10 bases at V and 1 base at J, with 19 bases between.

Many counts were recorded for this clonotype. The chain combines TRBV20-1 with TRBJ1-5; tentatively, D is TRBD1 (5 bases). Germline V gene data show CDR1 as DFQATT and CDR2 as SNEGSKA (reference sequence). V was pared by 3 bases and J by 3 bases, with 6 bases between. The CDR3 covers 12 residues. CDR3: CSARGTNQPQHF. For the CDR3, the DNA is TGCAGTGCTAGGGGGACCAATCAGCCCCAGCATTTT.

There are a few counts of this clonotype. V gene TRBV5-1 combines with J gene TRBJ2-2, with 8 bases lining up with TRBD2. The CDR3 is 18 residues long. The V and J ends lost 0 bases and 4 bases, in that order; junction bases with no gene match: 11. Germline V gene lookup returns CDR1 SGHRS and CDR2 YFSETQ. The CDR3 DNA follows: TGCGCCAGCAGCTTGGCCGTTAGCGGGAAAGGAATCACCGGGGAGCTGTTTTTT. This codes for CASSLAVSGKGITGELFF.

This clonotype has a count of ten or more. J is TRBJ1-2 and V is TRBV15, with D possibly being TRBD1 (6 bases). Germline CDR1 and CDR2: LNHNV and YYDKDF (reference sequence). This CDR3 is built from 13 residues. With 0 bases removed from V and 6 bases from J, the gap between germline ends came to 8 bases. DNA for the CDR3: TGTGCCACCAGCAGAGAGGAGGGGGATGGCTACACCTTC. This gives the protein CATSREEGDGYTF. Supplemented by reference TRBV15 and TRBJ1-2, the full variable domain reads DAMVIQNPRYQVTQFGKPVTLSCSQTLNHNVMYWYQQKSSQAPKLLFHYYDKDFNNEADTPDNFQSRRPNTSFCFLDIRSPGLGDTAMYLCATSREEGDGYTFGSGTRLTVV.

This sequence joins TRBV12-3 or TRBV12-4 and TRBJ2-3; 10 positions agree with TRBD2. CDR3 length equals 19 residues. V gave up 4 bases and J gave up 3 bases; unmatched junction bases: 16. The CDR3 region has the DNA TGTGCCAGCAGTTCAGTCCGAGGACTAGCGGACCCACCAACAGATACGCAGTATTTT. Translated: CASSSVRGLADPPTDTQYF.

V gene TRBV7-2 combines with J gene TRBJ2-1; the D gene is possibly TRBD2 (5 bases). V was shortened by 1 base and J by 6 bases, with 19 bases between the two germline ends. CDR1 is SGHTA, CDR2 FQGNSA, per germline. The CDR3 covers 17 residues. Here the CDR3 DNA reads TGTGCCAGCAGCTTAGTCGGTAGCGCTACGTTTGGCAATGAGCAGTTCTTC. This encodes CASSLVGSATFGNEQFF.

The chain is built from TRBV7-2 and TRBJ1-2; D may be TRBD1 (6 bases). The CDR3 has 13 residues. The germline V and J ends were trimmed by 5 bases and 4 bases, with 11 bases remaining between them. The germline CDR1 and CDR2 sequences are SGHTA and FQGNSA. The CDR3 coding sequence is TGTGCCAGCAGCACCGGGGGCGCCTATGGCTACACCTTC. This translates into CASSTGGAYGYTF.

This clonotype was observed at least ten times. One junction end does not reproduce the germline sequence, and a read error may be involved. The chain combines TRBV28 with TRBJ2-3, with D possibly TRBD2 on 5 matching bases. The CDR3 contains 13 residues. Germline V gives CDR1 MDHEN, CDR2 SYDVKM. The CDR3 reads CASSFSSTDTQCF. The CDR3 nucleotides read TGTGCCAGCAGTTTTTCTAGCACAGATACGCAGTGTTTT.

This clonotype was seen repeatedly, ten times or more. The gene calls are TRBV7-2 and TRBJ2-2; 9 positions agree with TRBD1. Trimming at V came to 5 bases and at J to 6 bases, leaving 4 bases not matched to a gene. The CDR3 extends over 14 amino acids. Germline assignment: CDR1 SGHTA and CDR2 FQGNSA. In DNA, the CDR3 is TGTGCCAGCAGCCAGGGACAGGGAGCCGGGGAGCTGTTTTTT. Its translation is CASSQGQGAGELFF.

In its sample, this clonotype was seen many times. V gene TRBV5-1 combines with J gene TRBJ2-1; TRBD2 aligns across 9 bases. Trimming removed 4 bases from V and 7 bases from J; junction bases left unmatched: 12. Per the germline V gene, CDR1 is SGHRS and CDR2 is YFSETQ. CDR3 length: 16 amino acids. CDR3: CASSLTLAGAFNEQFF. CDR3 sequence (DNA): TGCGCCAGCAGCCTTACCTTAGCGGGAGCTTTTAATGAGCAGTTCTTC.

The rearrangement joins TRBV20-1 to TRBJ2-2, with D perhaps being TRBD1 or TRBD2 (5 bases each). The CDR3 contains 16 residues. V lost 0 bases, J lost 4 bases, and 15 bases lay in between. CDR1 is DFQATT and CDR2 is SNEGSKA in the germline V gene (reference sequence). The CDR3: CSARDRSGGGTGELFF. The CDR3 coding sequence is TGCAGTGCTAGAGATCGATCCGGTGGGGGCACCGGGGAGCTGTTTTTT.

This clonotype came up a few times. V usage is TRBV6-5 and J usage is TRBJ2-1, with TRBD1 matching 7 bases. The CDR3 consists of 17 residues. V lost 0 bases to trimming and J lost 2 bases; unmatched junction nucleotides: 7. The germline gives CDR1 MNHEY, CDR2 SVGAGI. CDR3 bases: TGTGCCAGCAGTTACTCAGGGGGCGGGTCAACCTACAATGAGCAGTTCTTC. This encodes CASSYSGGGSTYNEQFF.

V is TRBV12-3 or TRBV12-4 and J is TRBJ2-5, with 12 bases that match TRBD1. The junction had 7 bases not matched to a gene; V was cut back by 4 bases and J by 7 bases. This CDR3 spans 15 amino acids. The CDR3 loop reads CASSSGTGGGGTQYF. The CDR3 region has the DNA TGTGCCAGCAGTTCTGGGACAGGGGGCGGAGGGACCCAGTACTTC.

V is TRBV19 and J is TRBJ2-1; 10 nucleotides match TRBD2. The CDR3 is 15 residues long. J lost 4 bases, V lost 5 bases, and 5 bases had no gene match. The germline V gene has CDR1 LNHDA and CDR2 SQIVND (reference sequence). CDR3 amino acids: CASSYRTSGYNEQFF. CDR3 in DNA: TGTGCCAGTAGTTATAGGACTAGCGGATACAATGAGCAGTTCTTC.

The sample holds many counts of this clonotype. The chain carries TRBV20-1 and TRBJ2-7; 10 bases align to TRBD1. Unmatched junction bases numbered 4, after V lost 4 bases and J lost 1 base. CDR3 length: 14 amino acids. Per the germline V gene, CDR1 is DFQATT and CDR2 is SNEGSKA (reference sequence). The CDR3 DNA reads TGCAGTGCTACGGGGACAGGGGTTTCCTACGAGCAGTACTTC. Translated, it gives CSATGTGVSYEQYF.

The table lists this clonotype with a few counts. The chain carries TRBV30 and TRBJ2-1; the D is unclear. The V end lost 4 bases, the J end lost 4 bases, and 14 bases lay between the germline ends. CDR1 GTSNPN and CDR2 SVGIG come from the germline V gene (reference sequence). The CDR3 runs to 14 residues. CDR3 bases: TGTGCCTGGACCCTGGACCTTGGGTACAATGAGCAGTTCTTC. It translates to CAWTLDLGYNEQFF.

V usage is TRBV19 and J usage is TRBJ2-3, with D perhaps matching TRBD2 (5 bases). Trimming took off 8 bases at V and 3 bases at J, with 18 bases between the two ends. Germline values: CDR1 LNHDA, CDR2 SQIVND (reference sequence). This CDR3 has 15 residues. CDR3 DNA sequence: TGTGCCAGTGGTTTGGGTCAGGCGGGTACAGATACGCAGTATTTT. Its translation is CASGLGQAGTDTQYF.

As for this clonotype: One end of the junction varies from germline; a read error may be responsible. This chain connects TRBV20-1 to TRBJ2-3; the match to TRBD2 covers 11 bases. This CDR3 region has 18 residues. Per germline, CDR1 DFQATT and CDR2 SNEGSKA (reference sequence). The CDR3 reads CCARDIAHTSGRPDTQYF. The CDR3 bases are TGCTGTGCTAGAGATATCGCCCATACTAGCGGGAGACCAGATACGCAGTATTTT.